The 21 T cell receptor beta chains below all came from one sample that was sequenced in a study of blood T cells in healthy people across ages. The use of a sample-barcoded 5' primer and a J-beta primer mix characterized a second PCR of about 7 to 12 cycles. TCRdb re-called the 5' RACE reads through MiXCR, storing one row per CDR3 protein. The sample records 1.5 million to 2 million distinct CDR3 sequences, about 35% being singletons. The source material was blood. Receptor source: a woman under 40 in good health.

This clonotype was counted ten times or more. The V call is TRBV4-1, the J call TRBJ2-7; tentatively, D is TRBD2 (5 bases). Trimming cost V 3 bases and J 2 bases, with 14 bases left between them. The CDR3 totals 15 residues. Germline values: CDR1 MGHRA, CDR2 YSYEKL. CDR3 bases: TGCGCCAGCAGCCAGGGTAGCGAGACTGCCTACGAGCAGTACTTC. It yields the protein CASSQGSETAYEQYF.

CDR3 coding DNA: TGTGCCAGCTCAATCCAAGAGACCCAGTTCTTC. Its translation is CASSIQETQFF. The rearrangement uses TRBV18 and TRBJ2-1; no clear D. Germline CDR1 and CDR2: KGHSH and LQKENI. CDR3 size: 11 residues. V lost 5 bases and J lost 13, with 12 bases in between.

This clonotype was recorded a few times. Mismatch with germline at one junction end may stem from a read error. The chain joins TRBV5-1 to TRBJ2-1; maybe TRBD2 (6 bases). The CDR3 is 14 amino acids. Germline CDR1 and CDR2: SGHRS and YFSETQ. The CDR3 reads CASSLLDGGNGQFF. The CDR3 nucleotides are TGCGCCAGCAGCTTGCTGGACGGAGGGAATGGGCAGTTCTTC.

J is TRBJ2-3 and V is TRBV6-2 or TRBV6-3; TRBD1 aligns across 8 bases. The CDR3 is 15 residues long. Per the germline V gene, CDR1 is MNHEY and CDR2 is SVGEGT. The V and J ends lost 1 base and 7 bases, in that order; junction bases with no gene match: 7. The DNA for the CDR3 is TGTGCCAGCAGTTACTTGGACAGGGACCTTCATACGCAGTATTTT. Translated, it gives CASSYLDRDLHTQYF.

The chain uses TRBV14 and TRBJ1-1, with 7 bases fitting TRBD1. This CDR3 region has 18 residues. Germline CDR1 reads SGHDN; CDR2 reads FVKESK. V dropped 0 bases and J dropped 1; count of bases not matched to a gene: 11. CDR3 in amino acids: CASSQEKEAYRGNTEAFF. In DNA form, the CDR3 reads TGTGCCAGCAGCCAAGAAAAGGAAGCGTACAGGGGGAACACTGAAGCTTTCTTT. Based on the CDR3 plus reference TRBV14 and TRBJ1-1, the full variable domain is EAGVTQFPSHSVIEKGQTVTLRCDPISGHDNLYWYRRVMGKEIKFLLHFVKESKQDESGMPNNRFLAERTGGTYSTLKVQPAELEDSGVYFCASSQEKEAYRGNTEAFFGQGTRLTVV.

This clonotype was seen more than once but under ten times. V usage is TRBV4-2 and J usage is TRBJ2-7, with TRBD2 as a possible D gene (5 bases). Germline V gives CDR1 LGHNA, CDR2 YNFKEQ. This CDR3 is built from 15 residues. Trimming removed 0 bases from V and 4 bases from J, with 13 bases in between. Written as DNA, the CDR3 is TGTGCCAGCAGCCAAGACCTAACGGGATCATACGAGCAGTACTTC. It yields the protein CASSQDLTGSYEQYF.

This chain uses TRBV7-9 with TRBJ2-1; D gene uncertain. The V gene's germline CDR1 is SEHNR and CDR2 FQNEAQ (reference sequence). V was trimmed by 5 bases and J by 11 bases, leaving 25 bases between them. The CDR3 runs 16 residues. In DNA, the CDR3 is TGTGCCAGCAGCCCTAAGACGCAGCCTGGAGCGAATAAGCAGTTCTTC. It is translated as CASSPKTQPGANKQFF.

Ten or more counts support this clonotype. DNA of the CDR3: TGTGCCACCAGTGATTTGCCCGGGGCTCCCGACCAAGAGACCCAGTACTTC. Translating gives CATSDLPGAPDQETQYF. The chain combines TRBV24-1 with TRBJ2-5; tentatively, D is TRBD1 or TRBD2 (5 bases each). The germline V and J ends were trimmed by 0 bases and 0 bases, with 13 bases remaining between them. CDR3 length: 17 amino acids. The germline CDR1 and CDR2 sequences are KGHDR and SFDVKD.

This clonotype appeared a few times. One end of the junction is discordant with germline, which a read error may explain. The V call is TRBV27, the J call TRBJ2-5; 9 nucleotides agree with TRBD2. This CDR3 spans 16 amino acids. The germline CDR1 and CDR2 sequences are MNHEY and SMNVEV (reference sequence). The chain's CDR3 is CASRLSAGGFPETQYF. CDR3 DNA sequence: TGTGCCAGCAGATTATCGGCGGGAGGGTTCCCGGAGACCCAGTACTTC.

This clonotype came up a few times. The chain recombines TRBV15 with TRBJ2-3; 7 bases fit TRBD2. The CDR3 is 15 amino acids. Germline trimming cut 2 bases from V and 1 base from J; bases unmatched to any gene: 3. Germline-derived CDR1 and CDR2 are LNHNV and YYDKDF (reference sequence). The CDR3 sequence is CATSRSSGGTDTQYF. CDR3 DNA: TGTGCCACCAGCAGATCCAGCGGGGGCACAGATACGCAGTATTTT.

This rearrangement joins TRBV5-1 to TRBJ2-3, with D perhaps TRBD1 or TRBD2 (5 bases each). Germline-derived CDR1 and CDR2 are SGHRS and YFSETQ. The CDR3 is 14 amino acids. V was clipped by 4 bases and J by 5 bases, with 14 bases between them. This CDR3 reads CASSEGNGGDTQYF. Here the CDR3 DNA reads TGCGCCAGCAGCGAGGGGAATGGGGGAGATACGCAGTATTTT.

The chain joins TRBV6-1 to TRBJ1-5, with D perhaps TRBD1 (5 bases). CDR3 length equals 15 residues. Trimming took off 1 base at V and 3 bases at J, with 10 bases between the two ends. Per germline, CDR1 MNHNS and CDR2 SASEGT. The chain's CDR3 is CASSEGGRHNQPQHF. The CDR3 coding sequence is TGTGCCAGCAGTGAAGGGGGCAGGCACAATCAGCCCCAGCATTTT.

The J gene is TRBJ1-5, the V gene TRBV6-5, with D possibly TRBD1 on 5 matching bases. The CDR3 is 14 amino acids. Trimming left V 8 bases short and J 4 bases short, with 15 bases between. Germline V gives CDR1 MNHEY, CDR2 SVGAGI. CDR3 DNA: TGTGCCAGCGCCAGAGGGGAGCCTAATCAGCCCCAGCATTTT. Amino acid sequence: CASARGEPNQPQHF.

The V and J genes are TRBV28 and TRBJ1-6, with D possibly matching TRBD1 (5 bases). The CDR3 is made up of 14 amino acids. V was shortened by 6 bases and J by 10 bases, with 16 bases between the two germline ends. CDR1 MDHEN and CDR2 SYDVKM come from the germline V gene. This CDR3 is CASRLRVVGSPLHF. DNA for the CDR3: TGTGCCAGCAGACTCAGGGTGGTAGGGTCACCCCTCCACTTT.

The chain couples TRBV12-3 or TRBV12-4 to TRBJ2-4; TRBD2 matches 8 bases. The ends lost 6 bases at V and 6 bases at J; junction bases unmatched: 4. The CDR3 has 13 residues. Here the CDR3 reads CASRLSGTNIQYF. As DNA, the CDR3 is TGTGCCAGCAGACTTAGCGGGACAAACATTCAGTACTTC.

The rearrangement uses TRBV7-8 and TRBJ2-7, with D maybe TRBD2 (5 bases). The CDR3 spans 16 residues. CDR1 and CDR2 from the germline V gene are SGHVS and FQNEAQ. V was trimmed by 1 base and J by 3 bases, leaving 16 bases between them. The CDR3, as DNA: TGTGCCAGCAGCTTAGGGGAATCTGGAGGCTACTACGAGCAGTACTTC. Translating it yields CASSLGESGGYYEQYF. The entire variable domain, with the rest obtained from reference TRBV7-8 and TRBJ2-7, is as follows: GAGVSQSPRYKVAKRGQDVALRCDPISGHVSLFWYQQALGQGPEFLTYFQNEAQLDKSGLPSDRFFAERPEGSVSTLKIQRTQQEDSAVYLCASSLGESGGYYEQYFGPGTRLTVT.

The V and J genes are TRBV30 and TRBJ2-5; 8 bases align to TRBD1. The V gene's germline CDR1 is GTSNPN and CDR2 SVGIG (reference sequence). The CDR3 is made up of 12 amino acids. Germline trimming cut 4 bases from V and 4 bases from J; bases unmatched to any gene: 2. The CDR3 DNA reads TGTGCCTGGATAGACAGGGGAGAGACCCAGTACTTC. It translates to CAWIDRGETQYF.

This clonotype was counted many times. The CDR3 DNA reads TGCGCCAGCAGCTTGGAGTTCTCCTACGAGCAGTACTTC. This encodes CASSLEFSYEQYF. The gene calls are TRBV5-1 and TRBJ2-7; no firm D call. CDR1 and CDR2 (germline): SGHRS, YFSETQ. V gave up 0 bases and J gave up 0 bases, with 4 bases separating them. CDR3 length equals 13 residues. The whole variable domain, filled in from reference TRBV5-1 and TRBJ2-7, reads KAGVTQTPRYLIKTRGQQVTLSCSPISGHRSVSWYQQTPGQGLQFLFEYFSETQRNKGNFPGRFSGRQFSNSRSEMNVSTLELGDSALYLCASSLEFSYEQYFGPGTRLTVT.

The chain couples TRBV2 to TRBJ2-5; D perhaps matches TRBD2 (5 bases). V lost 4 bases to trimming and J lost 5 bases, with 17 bases between them. This CDR3 spans 15 amino acids. The germline V gene encodes CDR1 SNHLY and CDR2 FYNNEI. This CDR3 is CASSGVVAGWETQYF. CDR3 nucleotides: TGTGCCAGCAGTGGCGTGGTTGCGGGTTGGGAGACCCAGTACTTC.

This chain links TRBV15 with TRBJ2-1; D ambiguous. The CDR3 contains 15 residues. Germline CDR1 LNHNV, CDR2 YYDKDF (reference sequence). The V gene lost 0 bases and the J gene lost 0 bases, with 6 bases spanning the gap. Here the CDR3 reads CATSRDFSSYNEQFF. The CDR3 region has the DNA TGTGCCACCAGCAGAGATTTCAGCTCCTACAATGAGCAGTTCTTC.

This clonotype was observed at least ten times. This chain joins TRBV29-1 and TRBJ2-5; 8 nucleotides match TRBD2. CDR3 length: 12 amino acids. V was pared by 6 bases and J by 5 bases, with 5 bases of the junction left unmatched. Germline CDR1 SQVTM, CDR2 ANQGSEA. The CDR3 DNA is TGCAGCGTGGGACTAGGCGGCGAGACCCAGTACTTC. This encodes CSVGLGGETQYF. Complete variable domain (other parts from reference TRBV29-1 and TRBJ2-5): SAVISQKPSRDICQRGTSLTIQCQVDSQVTMMFWYRQQPGQSLTLIATANQGSEATYESGFVIDKFPISRPNLTFSTLTVSNMSPEDSSIYLCSVGLGGETQYFGPGTRLLVL.